The clone carrying this TCR beta chain occurred a few times. This record comes from a study of blood T cell repertoires in COVID-19. Study-level background: Samples representing acute and convalescent COVID-19 were sourced from the United States, Italy and Spain. PBMCs, B-cell-depleted T cells, or T cells were the source of the cDNA or gDNA that made up the material.

As handled by the study authors: Reference gene primer amplification in the assay estimated nucleated cell counts. Method: immunoSEQ multiplex PCR; TCRdb's copy keeps in-frame clones and lacks some. V and J calls and clone size are given by that table; D and trimming were obtained from the DNA. The sample contains just under 350,000 clones, roughly 89% of which appear only once. The sample taken for sequencing was peripheral blood. This receptor was taken from a woman aged 18-29 years who had recovered from COVID-19.

CDR3 amino acids: CAWSIGGSDTQYF. CDR3 coding DNA: TGTGCCTGGAGTATCGGTGGTAGTGATACGCAGTATTTT. The chain couples TRBV30 to TRBJ2-3, with unresolved D. The CDR3 length is 13 residues. Germline V gene lookup returns CDR1 GTSNPN and CDR2 SVGIG (reference sequence). The V end lost 2 bases, the J end lost 6 bases, and 12 bases lay between the germline ends.